This TCR beta chain was observed in a study of response to subunit inactivated influenza vaccine. Per germline, CDR1 SQVTM and CDR2 ANQGSEA. The CDR3 totals 15 residues. Trimming cost V 4 bases and J 4 bases; bases outside gene matches: 8. This clonotype was counted a few times. TCRdb redid the calling of the RT-PCR reads with MiXCR, one entry per CDR3 protein. Here the sample spans 590,000 or so distinct CDR3 sequences, less than 15% being singletons. The chain has TRBV29-1 and TRBJ2-2, with TRBD2 matching over 8 bases. The sample here was PBMCs from blood, taken less than 15 days before vaccination. The TCR sequence derives from a man in his forties or fifties who received an inactivated influenza vaccine. The CDR3 DNA is TGCAGCGTTGCCGCGTACGGGAGGGCCACCGGGGAGCTGTTTTTT. Amino acid sequence: CSVAAYGRATGELFF.